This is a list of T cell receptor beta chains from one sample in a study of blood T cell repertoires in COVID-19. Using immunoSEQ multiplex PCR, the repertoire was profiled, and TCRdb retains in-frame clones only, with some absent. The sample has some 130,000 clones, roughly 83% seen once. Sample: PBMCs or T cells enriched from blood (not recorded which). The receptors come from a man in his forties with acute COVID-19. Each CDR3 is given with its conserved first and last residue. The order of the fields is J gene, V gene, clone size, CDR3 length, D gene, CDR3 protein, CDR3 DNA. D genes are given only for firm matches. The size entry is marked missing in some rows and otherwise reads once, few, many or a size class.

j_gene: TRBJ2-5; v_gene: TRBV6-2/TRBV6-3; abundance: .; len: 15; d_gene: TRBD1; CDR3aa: CASSRIQGVQETQYF; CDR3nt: TGTGCCAGCAGTCGTATACAGGGGGTACAAGAGACCCAGTACTTC
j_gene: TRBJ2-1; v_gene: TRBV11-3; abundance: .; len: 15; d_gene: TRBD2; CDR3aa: CASSLVGTSFGEQFF; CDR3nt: TGTGCCAGCAGCTTAGTTGGGACTAGTTTCGGTGAGCAGTTCTTC
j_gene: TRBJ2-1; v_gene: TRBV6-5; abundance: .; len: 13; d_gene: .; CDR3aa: CASRAGSYNEQFF; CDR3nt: TGTGCCAGCAGGGCGGGATCCTACAATGAGCAGTTCTTC
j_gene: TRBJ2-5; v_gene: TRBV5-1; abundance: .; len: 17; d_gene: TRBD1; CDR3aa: CASRRSSGQGERETQYF; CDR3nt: TGCGCCAGCAGAAGGAGTTCGGGACAGGGAGAACGCGAGACCCAGTACTTC
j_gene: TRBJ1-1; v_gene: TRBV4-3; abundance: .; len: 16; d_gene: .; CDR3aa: CASSQDKAAGNTEAFF; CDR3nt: TGCGCCAGCAGCCAAGATAAGGCAGCAGGGAACACTGAAGCTTTCTTT
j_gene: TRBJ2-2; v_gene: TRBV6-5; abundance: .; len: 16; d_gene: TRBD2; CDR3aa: CASSSTGTSGAGELFF; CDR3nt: TGTGCCAGCAGTTCCACCGGGACTAGCGGGGCCGGGGAGCTGTTTTTT
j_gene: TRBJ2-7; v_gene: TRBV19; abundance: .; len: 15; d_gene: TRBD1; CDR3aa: CASSTRQGQAYEQYF; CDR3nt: TGTGCCAGTAGTACTCGACAGGGACAAGCCTACGAGCAGTACTTC
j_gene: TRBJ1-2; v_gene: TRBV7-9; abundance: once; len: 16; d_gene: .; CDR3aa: CASSRARRDDFYGYTF; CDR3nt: TGTGCCAGCAGCCGAGCCAGGAGGGACGACTTTTATGGCTACACCTTC
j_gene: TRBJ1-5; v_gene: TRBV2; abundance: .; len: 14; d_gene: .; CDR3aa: CASRGGGFNQPQHF; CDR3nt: TGTGCCAGCCGAGGTGGAGGGTTCAATCAGCCCCAGCATTTT
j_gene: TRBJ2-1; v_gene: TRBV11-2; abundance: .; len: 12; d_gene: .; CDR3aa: CASSSDTFEQFF; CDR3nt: TGTGCCAGCAGCTCTGACACCTTTGAGCAGTTCTTC
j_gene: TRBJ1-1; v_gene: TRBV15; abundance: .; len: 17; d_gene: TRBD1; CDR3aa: CATSRGRQGLMNTEAFF; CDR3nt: TGTGCCACCAGCAGGGGAAGACAGGGCCTCATGAACACTGAAGCTTTCTTT
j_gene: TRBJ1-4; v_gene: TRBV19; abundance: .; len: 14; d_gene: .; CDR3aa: CASCPGHFNEKLFF; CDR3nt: TGTGCCAGTTGTCCGGGACACTTTAATGAAAAACTGTTTTTT
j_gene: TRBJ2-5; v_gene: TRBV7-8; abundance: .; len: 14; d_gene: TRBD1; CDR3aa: CASSLPGQAETQYF; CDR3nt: TGTGCCAGCAGCCTACCGGGACAGGCAGAGACCCAGTACTTC
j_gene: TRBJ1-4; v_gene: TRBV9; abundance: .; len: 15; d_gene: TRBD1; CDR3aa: CASSISGTDNEKLFF; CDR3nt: TGTGCCAGCAGCATCTCTGGGACAGATAATGAAAAACTGTTTTTT
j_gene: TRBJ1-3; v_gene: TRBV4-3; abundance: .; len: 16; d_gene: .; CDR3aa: CASSQVPGSAGNTIYF; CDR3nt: TGCGCCAGCAGCCAAGTCCCAGGTTCGGCTGGAAACACCATATATTTT
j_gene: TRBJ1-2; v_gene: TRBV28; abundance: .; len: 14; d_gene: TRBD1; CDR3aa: CASSRDRDLDGYTF; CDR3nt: TGTGCCAGCAGTCGGGACAGGGATTTGGATGGCTACACCTTC
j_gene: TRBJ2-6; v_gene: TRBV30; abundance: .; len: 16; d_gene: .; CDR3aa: CAWSIDGGGGANVLTF; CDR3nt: TGTGCCTGGAGCATTGACGGGGGAGGAGGGGCCAACGTCCTGACTTTC
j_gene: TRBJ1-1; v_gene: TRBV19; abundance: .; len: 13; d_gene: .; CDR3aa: CATRWGVNTEAFF; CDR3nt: TGTGCCACCCGATGGGGGGTGAACACTGAAGCTTTCTTT
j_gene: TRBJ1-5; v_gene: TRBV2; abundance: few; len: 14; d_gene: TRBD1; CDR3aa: CASSETGGAGSQHF; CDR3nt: TGTGCCAGCAGTGAAACAGGGGGCGCGGGTAGCCAGCATTTT
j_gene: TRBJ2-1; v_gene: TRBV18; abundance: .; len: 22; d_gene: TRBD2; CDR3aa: CASSQRTVGLAGGPSSYNEQFF; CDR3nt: TGTGCCAGCTCACAGCGGACAGTAGGACTAGCGGGGGGACCGAGCTCCTACAATGAGCAGTTCTTC
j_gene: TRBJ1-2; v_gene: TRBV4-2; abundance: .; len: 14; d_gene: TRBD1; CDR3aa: CASSTQGVRYGYTF; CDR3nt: TGTGCCAGCAGCACTCAGGGGGTTCGATATGGCTACACCTTC
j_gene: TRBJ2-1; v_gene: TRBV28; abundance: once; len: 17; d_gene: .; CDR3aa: CASGDTLLGVGGNEQFF; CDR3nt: TGTGCCAGCGGGGACACTCTATTAGGAGTTGGGGGCAATGAGCAGTTCTTC
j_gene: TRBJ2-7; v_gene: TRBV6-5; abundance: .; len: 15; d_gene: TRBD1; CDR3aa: CASSTGTAISYEQYF; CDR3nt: TGTGCCAGCAGTACGGGGACAGCCATTTCCTACGAGCAGTACTTC
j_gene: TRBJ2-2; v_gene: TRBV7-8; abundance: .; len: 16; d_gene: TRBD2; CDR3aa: CASSFSSGRNTGELFF; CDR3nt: TGTGCCAGCAGCTTCTCTAGCGGGAGGAACACCGGGGAGCTGTTTTTT
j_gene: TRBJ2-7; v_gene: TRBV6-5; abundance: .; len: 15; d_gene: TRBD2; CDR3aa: CASSKGLATSYEQYF; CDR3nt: TGTGCCAGCAGTAAGGGACTAGCGACATCCTACGAGCAGTACTTC
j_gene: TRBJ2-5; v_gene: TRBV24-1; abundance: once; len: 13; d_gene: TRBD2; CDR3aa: CATSLAGAETQYF; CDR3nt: TGTGCCACCAGTCTAGCGGGCGCAGAGACCCAGTACTTC
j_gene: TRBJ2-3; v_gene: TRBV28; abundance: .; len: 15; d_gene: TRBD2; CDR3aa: CASSFWGGRTDTQYF; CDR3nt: TGTGCCAGCAGTTTTTGGGGGGGGAGGACAGATACGCAGTATTTT
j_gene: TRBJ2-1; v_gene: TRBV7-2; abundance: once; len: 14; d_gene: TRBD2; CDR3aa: CASSLETSADEQFF; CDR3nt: TGTGCCAGCAGCTTAGAGACTAGCGCGGATGAGCAGTTCTTC
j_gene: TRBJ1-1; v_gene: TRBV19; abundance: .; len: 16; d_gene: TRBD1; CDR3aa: CASSTRQGEEDTEAFF; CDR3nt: TGTGCCAGTAGTACACGACAGGGGGAAGAGGACACTGAAGCTTTCTTT
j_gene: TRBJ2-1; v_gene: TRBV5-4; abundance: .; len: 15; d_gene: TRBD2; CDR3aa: CASSLGISGTNEQFF; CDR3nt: TGTGCCAGCAGCTTGGGTATTAGCGGGACGAATGAGCAGTTCTTC
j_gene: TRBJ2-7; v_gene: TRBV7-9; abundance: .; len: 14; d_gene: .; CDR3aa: CASSLDGATYEQYF; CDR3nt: TGTGCCAGCAGCTTAGATGGGGCAACCTACGAGCAGTACTTC
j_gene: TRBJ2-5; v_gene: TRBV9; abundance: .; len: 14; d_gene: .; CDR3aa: CASSPGHLQETQYF; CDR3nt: TGTGCCAGCTCCCCGGGACACCTCCAAGAGACCCAGTACTTC
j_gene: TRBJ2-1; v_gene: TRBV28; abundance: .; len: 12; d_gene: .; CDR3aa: CASSYSHNEQFF; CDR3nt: TGTGCCAGCAGTTATAGCCACAATGAGCAGTTCTTC
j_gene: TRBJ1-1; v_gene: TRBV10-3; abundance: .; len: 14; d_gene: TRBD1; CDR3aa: CAISGGQGAREAFF; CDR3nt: TGTGCCATCAGTGGGGGACAGGGGGCCCGAGAAGCTTTCTTT
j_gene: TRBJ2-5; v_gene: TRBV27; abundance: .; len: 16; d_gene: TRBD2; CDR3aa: CASSSPRLAGSETQYF; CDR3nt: TGTGCCAGCAGTAGCCCCCGACTAGCGGGATCAGAGACCCAGTACTTC
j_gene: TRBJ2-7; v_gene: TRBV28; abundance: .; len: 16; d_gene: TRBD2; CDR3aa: CASSFYIAGEVHEQYF; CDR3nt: TGTGCCAGCAGTTTCTACATAGCGGGAGAAGTACACGAGCAGTACTTC
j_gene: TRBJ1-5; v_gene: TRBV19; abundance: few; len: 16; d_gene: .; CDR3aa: CASNVEARGGNQPQHF; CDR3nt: TGTGCCAGTAATGTCGAGGCCCGTGGTGGCAATCAGCCCCAGCATTTT
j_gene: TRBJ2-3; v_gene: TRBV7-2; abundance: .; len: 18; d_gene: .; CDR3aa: CASSTPMGGGLGIDTQYF; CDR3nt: TGTGCCAGCAGCACCCCGATGGGGGGGGGCCTGGGAATAGATACGCAGTATTTT
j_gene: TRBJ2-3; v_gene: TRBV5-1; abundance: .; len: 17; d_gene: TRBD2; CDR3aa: CASSTPKGLAGADTQYF; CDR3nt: TGCGCCAGCAGCACCCCGAAGGGGCTAGCGGGAGCAGATACGCAGTATTTT
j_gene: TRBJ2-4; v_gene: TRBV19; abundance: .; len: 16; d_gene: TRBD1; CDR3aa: CASSLDRVTGKNIQYF; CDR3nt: TGTGCCAGTAGTCTTGACAGGGTAACGGGCAAAAACATTCAGTACTTC
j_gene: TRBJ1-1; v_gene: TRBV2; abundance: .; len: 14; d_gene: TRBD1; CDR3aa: CASRGDRGGTEAFF; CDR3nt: TGTGCCAGCAGAGGGGACAGGGGGGGAACTGAAGCTTTCTTT
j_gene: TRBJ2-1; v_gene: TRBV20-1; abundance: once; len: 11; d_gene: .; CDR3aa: CSALTGNEQFF; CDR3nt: TGCAGTGCCCTCACGGGGAATGAGCAGTTCTTC
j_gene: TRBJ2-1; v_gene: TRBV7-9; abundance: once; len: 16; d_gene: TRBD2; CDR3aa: CASSSGLAGEYNEQFF; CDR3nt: TGTGCCAGCAGCTCCGGACTAGCGGGGGAGTACAATGAGCAGTTCTTC